Listed below are T cell receptor beta chains from one sample, sequenced in a study of CD8 T cells in ankylosing spondylitis. TCRdb re-called the 5' RACE reads with MiXCR, one entry per CDR3 protein. The sample lists around 340,000 distinct CDR3 sequences, 20% to 25% seen once, with around 13% in the top ten. Sample: blood, either unsorted or a sorted T cell fraction (not recorded which). The receptors derive from a male donor with ankylosing spondylitis or in good health (not recorded which). Each CDR3 is given with its conserved first and last residue. D genes are given only for firm matches. A row's size may be missing; if present it is once, few, many or a size class.

size	V	D	J	CDR3	DNA
few	TRBV9	.	TRBJ2-4	CASSSNDIQYF	TGTGCCAGCAGCTCTAACGACATTCAGTACTTC
many	TRBV25-1	.	TRBJ1-2	CAGQRGEGGYTF	TGTGCCGGCCAGAGAGGGGAAGGAGGCTACACCTTC
.	TRBV11-1	.	TRBJ2-7	CASSPRDWAYEQYF	TGTGCCAGCAGTCCCCGGGATTGGGCCTACGAGCAGTACTTC
.	TRBV18	.	TRBJ2-1	CASSPEQGPRYNEQFF	TGTGCCAGCTCACCAGAACAGGGCCCGCGTTACAATGAGCAGTTCTTC
.	TRBV20-1	.	TRBJ2-3	CCARGVGASLKGSTDTQYF	TGCTGTGCTAGAGGTGTGGGGGCCTCGTTAAAAGGGAGCACAGATACGCAGTATTTT
few	TRBV4-1	.	TRBJ2-3	CASSRGAGGQDTQYF	TGCGCCAGCAGCCGCGGGGCAGGGGGGCAAGATACGCAGTATTTT
.	TRBV7-3	TRBD2	TRBJ2-3	CASSSRGGAFADTQYF	TGTGCCAGCAGCTCCCGGGGGGGGGCCTTCGCAGATACGCAGTATTTT
few	TRBV6-1	TRBD1	TRBJ2-1	CASHGQVYNEQFF	TGTGCCAGTCATGGACAGGTCTACAATGAGCAGTTCTTC
few	TRBV29-1	.	TRBJ2-1	CSVESQYNEQFF	TGCAGCGTTGAAAGTCAATACAATGAGCAGTTCTTC
.	TRBV9	.	TRBJ2-2	CASSVAGLGTGELFF	TGTGCCAGCAGCGTCGCAGGGCTGGGCACCGGGGAGCTGTTTTTT
.	TRBV4-1	TRBD2	TRBJ2-7	CASSHRWGGGSYEQYF	TGCGCCAGCAGCCACCGATGGGGCGGGGGGTCCTACGAGCAGTACTTC
few	TRBV4-1	.	TRBJ2-7	CASSQDEGSTYEQYF	TGCGCCAGCAGCCAAGATGAAGGCTCGACCTACGAGCAGTACTTC
.	TRBV3-1	.	TRBJ2-3	CASSLIAGKGSTDTQYF	TGTGCCAGCAGCCTCATCGCAGGGAAGGGGAGCACAGATACGCAGTATTTT
.	TRBV24-1	.	TRBJ2-1	CATSDFLGSYNEQFF	TGTGCCACCAGTGATTTCCTTGGTTCCTACAATGAGCAGTTCTTC
.	TRBV29-1	.	TRBJ2-7	CSVVFEGPEQYF	TGCAGCGTTGTGTTTGAGGGTCCCGAGCAGTACTTC
.	TRBV19	.	TRBJ2-7	CASSQRENAYEQYF	TGTGCCAGTAGTCAAAGGGAGAACGCCTACGAGCAGTACTTC
.	TRBV4-2	.	TRBJ2-1	CASSQERDSANEQFF	TGTGCCAGCAGCCAAGAGAGGGACTCCGCCAATGAGCAGTTCTTC
.	TRBV5-1	.	TRBJ2-5	CASSLESGPQETQYF	TGCGCCAGCAGCTTGGAGTCAGGGCCTCAAGAGACCCAGTACTTC
few	TRBV20-1	.	TRBJ1-5	CSARDEADFYNQPQHF	TGCAGTGCTAGAGACGAGGCAGATTTTTACAATCAGCCCCAGCATTTT
.	TRBV20-1	TRBD1	TRBJ2-5	CRARTGGEETQYF	TGCAGAGCTAGGACAGGGGGGGAGGAGACCCAGTACTTC
.	TRBV29-1	.	TRBJ2-7	CSVEVEGLTYEQYF	TGCAGCGTTGAAGTTGAGGGACTGACCTACGAGCAGTACTTC
few	TRBV6-1	.	TRBJ2-5	CASSHFGGSQETQYF	TGTGCCAGCAGCCACTTTGGCGGGTCCCAAGAGACCCAGTACTTC
.	TRBV6-5	TRBD1	TRBJ2-2	CASSSSQGAIISGELFF	TGTGCCAGCAGTTCGTCACAGGGGGCTATCATCTCCGGGGAGCTGTTTTTT
.	TRBV15	.	TRBJ2-5	CATSRDPGIETQYF	TGTGCCACCAGCAGAGATCCAGGGATAGAGACCCAGTACTTC
.	TRBV12-3/TRBV12-4	.	TRBJ1-2	CASSLGRAHYGYTF	TGTGCCAGCAGCCTTGGACGGGCCCACTATGGCTACACCTTC